This passage covers 25 T cell receptor beta chains from one sample sequenced in a study of shared clonotypes between healthy human individuals. Assay: immunoSEQ multiplex PCR; the TCRdb copy retains only in-frame clones and omits some. The data contain 450,000 or so clones, approximately 71% of them singletons. Sequencing was performed on PBMCs. The receptors stem from a woman between 35 and 50 years old in good health. Some clones in this sample may be carry-over from other donors' samples.

V gene TRBV11-2 combines with J gene TRBJ2-7; the D is unclear. Germline V gives CDR1 SGHAT, CDR2 FQNNGV. Trimming pared 1 base from V and 6 bases from J, leaving 7 bases between. The length of the CDR3 is 12 residues. CDR3 residues: CASSLVKREQYF. The CDR3, as DNA: TGTGCCAGCAGCTTAGTAAAACGCGAGCAGTACTTC.

With regard to this clone: A much larger clone differs by one base, so this may be a read error. The gene calls are TRBV7-9 and TRBJ1-1; possible D gene TRBD1, 5 bases. This CDR3 region has 13 residues. Germline CDR1 SEHNR, CDR2 FQNEAQ (reference sequence). Trimming cost V 0 bases and J 3 bases, with 5 bases left between them. The CDR3 sequence: CASSLAGDTEAFF. CDR3 sequence (DNA): TGTGCCAGCAGCTTAGCAGGGGACACTGAAGCTTTCTTT.

A word on this clone: Since a much larger clone is just one base distant, this may be a read error. The V gene is TRBV6-6, the J gene TRBJ2-1; 9 bases align to TRBD2. This CDR3 spans 14 amino acids. Germline assignment: CDR1 MNHNY and CDR2 SVGAGI (reference sequence). The CDR3: CASGYRSGSNEQFF. Here the CDR3 DNA reads TGTGCCAGCGGTTACCGTAGCGGGAGTAATGAGCAGTTCTTC.

This rearrangement joins TRBV4-3 to TRBJ2-5; unclear D gene. This CDR3 is built from 15 residues. Germline assignment: CDR1 LGHNA and CDR2 YSLEER. The V end lost 0 bases, the J end lost 4 bases, and 12 bases lay between the germline ends. Here the CDR3 DNA reads TGCGCCAGCAGCCAAGAAGGCCGGAGAGGAGAGACCCAGTACTTC. Translating gives CASSQEGRRGETQYF.

As concerns this clone: A far larger clone is one base from this, pointing to a likely read error. Other nucleotide sequences from this sample produce the same CDR3. J is TRBJ2-1 and V is TRBV19, with 7 bases that match TRBD2. Germline CDR1 reads LNHDA; CDR2 reads SQIVND (reference sequence). The CDR3 extends over 15 amino acids. V was clipped by 5 bases and J by 2 bases; unmatched bases: 6. The CDR3, as DNA: TGTGCCAGTAGTGTTTCAGGACTAGCCTACAATGAGCAGTTCTTC. Translation gives CASSVSGLAYNEQFF. Full variable domain (rest looked up from reference TRBV19 and TRBJ2-1): DGGITQSPKYLFRKEGQNVTLSCEQNLNHDAMYWYRQDPGQGLRLIYYSQIVNDFQKGDIAEGYSVSREKKESFPLTVTSAQKNPTAFYLCASSVSGLAYNEQFFGPGTRLTVL.

Worth noting for this clone: Possible read error: a much larger clone is one base away. Other nucleotide sequences from this sample produce the same CDR3. V is TRBV5-1 and J is TRBJ1-2; TRBD1 is a possible D gene (5 bases). The CDR3 is 14 amino acids. Germline V gene lookup returns CDR1 SGHRS and CDR2 YFSETQ. This chain's CDR3 is CASSLGTSHDGYTF. As DNA, the CDR3 is TGCGCCAGTAGCTTGGGGACCTCACATGATGGCTACACCTTC.

Remarks on this clone: This may arise from a read error, as a much more abundant clone is one base away. The chain has TRBV19 and TRBJ2-3; no definite D call. The CDR3 runs to 13 residues. Germline CDR1 reads LNHDA; CDR2 reads SQIVND (reference sequence). CDR3 nucleotide sequence: TGTGCCGGTAGCACCCATCGAAGGGATACGCAGTATTTT. This translates into CAGSTHRRDTQYF. Full variable domain (remainder filled in from reference TRBV19 and TRBJ2-3): DGGITQSPKYLFRKEGQNVTLSCEQNLNHDAMYWYRQDPGQGLRLIYYSQIVNDFQKGDIAEGYSVSREKKESFPLTVTSAQKNPTAFYLCAGSTHRRDTQYFGPGTRLTVL.

The rearrangement joins TRBV7-7 to TRBJ2-2, with 10 bases matching TRBD2. Germline loops: CDR1 SSHAT, CDR2 FNYEAQ (reference sequence). J was trimmed by 7 bases and V by 5 bases; bases with no gene match: 7. The CDR3 extends over 15 amino acids. CDR3 nucleotides: TGTGCCAGCAGCCCGACTAGCGGGCAGGGCGGGGAGCTGTTTTTT. Translating it yields CASSPTSGQGGELFF.

The V gene is TRBV5-3, the J gene TRBJ1-2; unclear D gene. TRBV5-3 belongs to the ORF category, with a function that is uncertain. The CDR3 is 17 amino acids. Between the trimmed V and J ends, which lost 0 bases and 7 bases, there was a span of 22 bases. CDR3 DNA: TGTGCCAGAAGCTTGGTTTTCGTTTCCCGGGTGAAGTGTGGCTACACCTTC. Translating gives CARSLVFVSRVKCGYTF.

The V gene is TRBV7-2, the J gene TRBJ2-3; 15 bases are a match to TRBD2. From germline, CDR1 is SGHTA and CDR2 FQGNSA. The CDR3 runs to 16 residues. V shed 5 bases and J 5 bases; nucleotides not matched to a gene: 5. The chain's CDR3 is CASSGLAGGPGDTQYF. CDR3 coding DNA: TGTGCCAGCAGCGGACTAGCGGGAGGGCCTGGAGATACGCAGTATTTT.

The chain has TRBV7-9 and TRBJ2-1, with 11 bases matching TRBD2. Trimming cost V 5 bases and J 7 bases; bases outside gene matches: 7. Germline V CDR1 and CDR2: SEHNR, FQNEAQ (reference sequence). This CDR3 comprises 15 residues. The CDR3, as DNA: TGTGCCAGCAGCCCACTAGCGGGAGTTATAAATGAGCAGTTCTTC. Its protein is CASSPLAGVINEQFF. Variable domain in full (rest from reference TRBV7-9 and TRBJ2-1): DTGVSQNPRHKITKRGQNVTFRCDPISEHNRLYWYRQTLGQGPEFLTYFQNEAQLEKSRLLSDRFSAERPKGSFSTLEIQRTEQGDSAMYLCASSPLAGVINEQFFGPGTRLTVL.

The rearrangement joins TRBV29-1 to TRBJ2-1; 9 bases line up with TRBD1. This CDR3 is built from 19 residues. Germline V gene sequence: CDR1 SQVTM, CDR2 ANQGSEA. The trim removed 4 bases at V and 0 bases at J, leaving 16 bases unmatched. As DNA, the CDR3 is TGCAGCGTTGGGGGACCGGGACAGGGACACCTCAGCTCCTACAATGAGCAGTTCTTC. This encodes CSVGGPGQGHLSSYNEQFF.

On this clone: The CDR3 does not close with the conserved phenylalanine or tryptophan, likely indicating a read error. The CDR3 loop reads CASNVPGQLSSGANVLTS. CDR3 DNA: TGTGCCAGCAACGTACCGGGACAGCTTTCCTCTGGGGCCAACGTCCTGACTTCC. The V and J genes are TRBV4-2 and TRBJ2-6; 7 positions agree with TRBD1. This CDR3 is 18 amino acids long. After removal of 7 bases from V and 0 bases from J, the junction contained 12 bases not matched to a gene. Germline V CDR1 and CDR2: LGHNA, YNFKEQ.

This clone was seen only once. A far more abundant clone sits one base away, making this likely a read error. The genes are TRBV30 and TRBJ2-6; 8 bases match TRBD1. CDR1 and CDR2 from the germline V gene are GTSNPN and SVGIG (reference sequence). The CDR3 length is 17 residues. Unmatched junction bases numbered 8, after V lost 2 bases and J lost 2 bases. The CDR3 loop is CAWSRTGSSPGANVLTF. CDR3 DNA: TGTGCCTGGAGTCGGACAGGGTCGAGCCCTGGGGCCAACGTCCTGACTTTC.

This clone was picked up one time. The chain recombines TRBV5-1 with TRBJ2-4, with D uncertain. Germline CDR1 is SGHRS and CDR2 is YFSETQ. The CDR3 has 13 amino acids. The V end was cut by 0 bases, the J end by 13 bases, with 14 bases between. The CDR3 reads CASSLATDQGQYF. The CDR3 nucleotides are TGCGCCAGCAGCTTGGCCACGGACCAAGGGCAGTACTTC.

A note on this clone: Relative to the germline gene, one junction end is altered; a read error may explain this. This chain connects TRBV7-7 to TRBJ2-2; D ambiguous. Germline V CDR1 and CDR2: SSHAT, FNYEAQ (reference sequence). The CDR3 consists of 16 residues. The CDR3 region is CASSPGSLSSTGELFF. The CDR3 region has the DNA TGTGCTAGCAGCCCCGGCTCGCTGTCGAGCACCGGGGAGCTGTTTTTT.

For this clone: This may arise from a read error, as a much more abundant clone is one base away. The sample has other DNA sequences that encode this CDR3 too. The chain joins TRBV9 to TRBJ2-1; possibly TRBD1 for D (5 bases). V dropped 0 bases and J dropped 5 bases, with 6 bases sitting between them. The germline V gene has CDR1 SGDLS and CDR2 YYNGEE. CDR3 length: 13 residues. The CDR3 DNA is TGTGCCAGCAGCGTAGGCAGGGACAATGAGCAGTTCTTC. This translates into CASSVGRDNEQFF.

J is TRBJ1-1 and V is TRBV15; tentative D call: TRBD1 (5 bases). Germline V gene lookup returns CDR1 LNHNV and CDR2 YYDKDF (reference sequence). Trimming pared 2 bases from V and 3 bases from J, leaving 10 bases between. CDR3 size: 14 residues. DNA of the CDR3: TGTGCCACCAGCAGATCCGGGGACTACACTGAAGCTTTCTTT. It is translated as CATSRSGDYTEAFF.

This clone occurred a few times. The J gene is TRBJ2-2, the V gene TRBV18; D call uncertain. V lost 3 bases, J lost 11 bases, and 7 bases lay in between. This CDR3 has 11 amino acids. Germline V gene data show CDR1 as KGHSH and CDR2 as LQKENI. CDR3 sequence: CASSPRVELFF. CDR3 DNA: TGTGCCAGCTCACCCCGGGTCGAGCTGTTTTTT.

The V call is TRBV18, the J call TRBJ1-3; 8 nucleotides align to TRBD1. Trimming removed 3 bases from V and 3 bases from J; junction bases left unmatched: 7. The CDR3 extends over 16 amino acids. Germline values: CDR1 KGHSH, CDR2 LQKENI. The CDR3 region is CASSPSRGRSGNTIYF. CDR3 DNA sequence: TGTGCCAGCTCACCGTCCAGGGGGCGAAGTGGAAACACCATATATTTT.

The chain combines TRBV28 with TRBJ2-3, with 8 positions matching TRBD2. Germline V gives CDR1 MDHEN, CDR2 SYDVKM. V lost 6 bases to trimming and J lost 1 base; unmatched junction nucleotides: 3. The CDR3 is 14 residues long. The CDR3 DNA sequence: TGTGCCAGCAGGAGCGGGAGCGGCACAGATACGCAGTATTTT. Its translation is CASRSGSGTDTQYF. The whole variable domain, remainder taken from reference TRBV28 and TRBJ2-3, is DVKVTQSSRYLVKRTGEKVFLECVQDMDHENMFWYRQDPGLGLRLIYFSYDVKMKEKGDIPEGYSVSREKKERFSLILESASTNQTSMYLCASRSGSGTDTQYFGPGTRLTVL.

The V gene is TRBV5-1, the J gene TRBJ2-2; D may be TRBD2 (6 bases). CDR1 is SGHRS and CDR2 is YFSETQ in the germline V gene. V was cut by 4 bases and J by 0 bases, with 10 bases left in between. The CDR3 is made up of 15 amino acids. The CDR3, as DNA: TGCGCCAGCAGCAGGGGACTGACGAACACCGGGGAGCTGTTTTTT. It yields the protein CASSRGLTNTGELFF.

V is TRBV18 and J is TRBJ1-2, with a possible D match to TRBD1 (5 bases). This CDR3 has 13 residues. Between the trimmed V and J ends, which lost 1 base and 3 bases, there was a span of 6 bases. Looked up from germline, CDR1 is KGHSH and CDR2 is LQKENI. The DNA of the CDR3 is TGTGCCAGCTCACCACAGGGGTACTATGGCTACACCTTC. Translating gives CASSPQGYYGYTF.

This chain uses TRBV19 with TRBJ2-5, with TRBD2 identical over 8 bases. V lost 4 bases and J lost 5; bases outside the gene matches: 3. The CDR3 covers 13 residues. Germline CDR1 and CDR2: LNHDA and SQIVND (reference sequence). Written as DNA, the CDR3 is TGTGCCAGTAGTACGGGGGGGTGGGAGACCCAGTACTTC. Residues: CASSTGGWETQYF. The full variable domain, rest sourced from reference TRBV19 and TRBJ2-5, is DGGITQSPKYLFRKEGQNVTLSCEQNLNHDAMYWYRQDPGQGLRLIYYSQIVNDFQKGDIAEGYSVSREKKESFPLTVTSAQKNPTAFYLCASSTGGWETQYFGPGTRLLVL.

The V call is TRBV5-1, the J call TRBJ2-1; the D call may be TRBD1 or TRBD2 (5 bases each). V lost 2 bases and J lost 7, with 13 bases in between. Per the germline V gene, CDR1 is SGHRS and CDR2 is YFSETQ. This CDR3 region has 14 residues. CDR3: CASSFSAGANEQFF. In nucleotides, the CDR3 is TGCGCCAGCAGCTTTTCTGCCGGGGCAAATGAGCAGTTCTTC.